The 14 T cell receptor beta chains reported below all come from one sample, sequenced in a study of blood T cell repertoires in COVID-19. Clones were sequenced by immunoSEQ multiplex PCR, and TCRdb holds only the in-frame ones, with some missing. The sample includes approximately 50,000 clones, 81% of them seen just once. The material sequenced was peripheral blood. The receptors here all came from a woman aged 80 or over with COVID-19, enrolled during active disease.

This rearrangement joins TRBV28 to TRBJ2-1; a weak D match, TRBD1 (6 bases). Trimming left V 6 bases short and J 4 bases short, with 16 bases between. The CDR3 is made up of 15 amino acids. Germline V gives CDR1 MDHEN, CDR2 SYDVKM. As DNA, the CDR3 is TGTGCCAGCAGGGCCCGGGCAGGGGATTACAATGAGCAGTTCTTC. Protein sequence: CASRARAGDYNEQFF.

The V and J genes are TRBV19 and TRBJ2-1; 10 bases are a match to TRBD2. This CDR3 comprises 16 residues. Unmatched junction bases numbered 8, after V lost 1 base and J lost 8 bases. Germline V gives CDR1 LNHDA, CDR2 SQIVND (reference sequence). This chain's CDR3 is CASSIGSGRASDEQFF. CDR3 coding DNA: TGTGCCAGTAGTATAGGGAGCGGGAGGGCCTCAGATGAGCAGTTCTTC.

The chain couples TRBV19 to TRBJ1-4; possibly TRBD1 for D (5 bases). Trimming removed 3 bases from V and 4 bases from J, with 12 bases in between. Germline V lookup: CDR1 LNHDA, CDR2 SQIVND (reference sequence). The CDR3 runs 15 residues. The CDR3 DNA is TGTGCCAGTAGTATGCGACAGTCCCGTAATGAAAAACTGTTTTTT. This gives the protein CASSMRQSRNEKLFF.

This chain uses TRBV25-1 with TRBJ2-5; 7 positions match TRBD2. J was trimmed by 5 bases and V by 1 base; bases with no gene match: 7. CDR1 and CDR2 (germline): MGHDK, SYGVNS. The CDR3 totals 15 residues. For the CDR3, the DNA is TGTGCCAGCAGTGAATTTGGGAGGGGCTGGGAGACCCAGTACTTC. It translates to CASSEFGRGWETQYF.

This clone was picked up one time. The J gene is TRBJ2-1, the V gene TRBV14; unclear D gene. Trimming took off 1 base at V and 7 bases at J, with 8 bases between the two ends. Germline V gene data show CDR1 as SGHDN and CDR2 as FVKESK. This CDR3 spans 13 amino acids. The CDR3 nucleotides are TGTGCCAGCAGCCAAGTTCCCTTAAATGAGCAGTTCTTC. Its translation is CASSQVPLNEQFF.

This chain uses TRBV19 with TRBJ2-6, with D tentatively TRBD1 (6 bases). Deletions cut 9 bases from V and 1 base from J, with 13 bases between. The CDR3 has 15 amino acids. Per the germline V gene, CDR1 is LNHDA and CDR2 is SQIVND (reference sequence). CDR3 loop: CASRAGESGANVLTF. In nucleotides, the CDR3 is TGTGCCAGCAGAGCAGGGGAGTCTGGGGCCAACGTCCTGACTTTC. The full variable domain, in which reference TRBV19 and TRBJ2-6 provide the parts outside the CDR3, is DGGITQSPKYLFRKEGQNVTLSCEQNLNHDAMYWYRQDPGQGLRLIYYSQIVNDFQKGDIAEGYSVSREKKESFPLTVTSAQKNPTAFYLCASRAGESGANVLTFGAGSRLTVL.

The V call is TRBV27, the J call TRBJ2-7; TRBD2 aligns across 9 bases. Germline V gene data show CDR1 as MNHEY and CDR2 as SMNVEV (reference sequence). The CDR3 extends over 15 amino acids. Trimming cost V 4 bases and J 2 bases; bases outside gene matches: 6. CDR3 protein: CASSWRLAVTYEQYF. DNA for the CDR3: TGTGCCAGCAGTTGGAGACTAGCGGTCACCTACGAGCAGTACTTC.

The rearrangement links TRBV29-1 to TRBJ1-1, with TRBD1 matching 8 bases. Germline CDR1 reads SQVTM; CDR2 reads ANQGSEA. CDR3 length equals 13 residues. The junction had 8 bases not matched to a gene; V was cut back by 6 bases and J by 5 bases. The CDR3 loop reads CSVTQTGDTEAFF. The CDR3 nucleotides read TGCAGCGTGACACAGACAGGGGATACTGAAGCTTTCTTT.

In this sample, this clone turned up once. The chain has TRBV19 and TRBJ2-7; 11 bases map to TRBD2. Unmatched junction bases numbered 8, after V lost 5 bases and J lost 2 bases. Germline loops: CDR1 LNHDA, CDR2 SQIVND (reference sequence). CDR3 length: 16 residues. CDR3 sequence reads: CASSGYLAGGTYEQYF. In DNA form, the CDR3 reads TGTGCCAGTAGTGGATACCTAGCGGGAGGAACCTACGAGCAGTACTTC. Complete variable domain (other parts from reference TRBV19 and TRBJ2-7): DGGITQSPKYLFRKEGQNVTLSCEQNLNHDAMYWYRQDPGQGLRLIYYSQIVNDFQKGDIAEGYSVSREKKESFPLTVTSAQKNPTAFYLCASSGYLAGGTYEQYFGPGTRLTVT.

V usage is TRBV9 and J usage is TRBJ2-5; D uncertain. The V gene lost 4 bases and the J gene lost 7 bases, with 8 bases spanning the gap. This CDR3 comprises 11 residues. Germline V gene lookup returns CDR1 SGDLS and CDR2 YYNGEE. The chain's CDR3 is CASSTAGTQYF. CDR3 nucleotide sequence: TGTGCCAGCAGCACGGCAGGGACCCAGTACTTC.

This chain connects TRBV7-9 to TRBJ2-1; D remains unclear. Germline V gene data show CDR1 as SEHNR and CDR2 as FQNEAQ (reference sequence). The CDR3 has 13 amino acids. V was cut by 1 base and J by 8 bases, with 9 bases left in between. CDR3 amino acids: CASSLGQVYEQFF. In nucleotides, the CDR3 is TGTGCCAGCAGCTTAGGGCAGGTCTATGAGCAGTTCTTC.

The chain is built from TRBV28 and TRBJ2-1; D uncertain. Germline lookup yields CDR1 MDHEN and CDR2 SYDVKM. Trimming removed 5 bases at V and 9 bases at J, with 11 bases between. This CDR3 contains 12 residues. In DNA, the CDR3 is TGTGCCAGCAGTCCTCCCCTCCCTGAGCAGTTCTTC. Its protein is CASSPPLPEQFF.

The sample holds one count of this clone. The chain links TRBV4-1 to TRBJ2-2; no clear D gene. The CDR3 extends over 15 amino acids. V was clipped by 1 base and J by 0 bases, with 6 bases between them. In germline, CDR1 is MGHRA, CDR2 YSYEKL. This CDR3 reads CASSQGHSNTGELFF. Written as DNA, the CDR3 is TGCGCCAGCAGCCAAGGACACTCGAACACCGGGGAGCTGTTTTTT.

The rearrangement links TRBV4-1 to TRBJ2-1, with 7 bases aligning to TRBD2. Germline V gene data show CDR1 as MGHRA and CDR2 as YSYEKL. V trimming: 2 bases; J trimming: 0 bases; junction bases outside the gene matches: 10. The CDR3 length is 18 residues. This CDR3 is CASSQPTTSWHSYNEQFF. CDR3 DNA sequence: TGCGCCAGCAGCCAACCAACGACTAGCTGGCACTCCTACAATGAGCAGTTCTTC.